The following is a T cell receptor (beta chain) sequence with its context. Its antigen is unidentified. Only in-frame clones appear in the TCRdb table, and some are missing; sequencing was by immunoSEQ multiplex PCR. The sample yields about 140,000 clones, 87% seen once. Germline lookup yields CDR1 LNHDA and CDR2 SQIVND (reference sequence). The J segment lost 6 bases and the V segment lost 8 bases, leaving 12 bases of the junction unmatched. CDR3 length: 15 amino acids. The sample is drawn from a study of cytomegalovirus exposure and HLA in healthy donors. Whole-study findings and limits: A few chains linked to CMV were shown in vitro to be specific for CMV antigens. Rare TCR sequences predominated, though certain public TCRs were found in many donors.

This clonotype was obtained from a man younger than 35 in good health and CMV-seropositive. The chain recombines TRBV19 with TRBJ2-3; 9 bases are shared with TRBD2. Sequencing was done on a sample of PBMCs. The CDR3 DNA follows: TGTGCCAGTGAGGAAGGAGCGGGAGGAGGGGATACGCAGTATTTT. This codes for CASEEGAGGGDTQYF. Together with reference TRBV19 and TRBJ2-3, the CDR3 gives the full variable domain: DGGITQSPKYLFRKEGQNVTLSCEQNLNHDAMYWYRQDPGQGLRLIYYSQIVNDFQKGDIAEGYSVSREKKESFPLTVTSAQKNPTAFYLCASEEGAGGGDTQYFGPGTRLTVL.